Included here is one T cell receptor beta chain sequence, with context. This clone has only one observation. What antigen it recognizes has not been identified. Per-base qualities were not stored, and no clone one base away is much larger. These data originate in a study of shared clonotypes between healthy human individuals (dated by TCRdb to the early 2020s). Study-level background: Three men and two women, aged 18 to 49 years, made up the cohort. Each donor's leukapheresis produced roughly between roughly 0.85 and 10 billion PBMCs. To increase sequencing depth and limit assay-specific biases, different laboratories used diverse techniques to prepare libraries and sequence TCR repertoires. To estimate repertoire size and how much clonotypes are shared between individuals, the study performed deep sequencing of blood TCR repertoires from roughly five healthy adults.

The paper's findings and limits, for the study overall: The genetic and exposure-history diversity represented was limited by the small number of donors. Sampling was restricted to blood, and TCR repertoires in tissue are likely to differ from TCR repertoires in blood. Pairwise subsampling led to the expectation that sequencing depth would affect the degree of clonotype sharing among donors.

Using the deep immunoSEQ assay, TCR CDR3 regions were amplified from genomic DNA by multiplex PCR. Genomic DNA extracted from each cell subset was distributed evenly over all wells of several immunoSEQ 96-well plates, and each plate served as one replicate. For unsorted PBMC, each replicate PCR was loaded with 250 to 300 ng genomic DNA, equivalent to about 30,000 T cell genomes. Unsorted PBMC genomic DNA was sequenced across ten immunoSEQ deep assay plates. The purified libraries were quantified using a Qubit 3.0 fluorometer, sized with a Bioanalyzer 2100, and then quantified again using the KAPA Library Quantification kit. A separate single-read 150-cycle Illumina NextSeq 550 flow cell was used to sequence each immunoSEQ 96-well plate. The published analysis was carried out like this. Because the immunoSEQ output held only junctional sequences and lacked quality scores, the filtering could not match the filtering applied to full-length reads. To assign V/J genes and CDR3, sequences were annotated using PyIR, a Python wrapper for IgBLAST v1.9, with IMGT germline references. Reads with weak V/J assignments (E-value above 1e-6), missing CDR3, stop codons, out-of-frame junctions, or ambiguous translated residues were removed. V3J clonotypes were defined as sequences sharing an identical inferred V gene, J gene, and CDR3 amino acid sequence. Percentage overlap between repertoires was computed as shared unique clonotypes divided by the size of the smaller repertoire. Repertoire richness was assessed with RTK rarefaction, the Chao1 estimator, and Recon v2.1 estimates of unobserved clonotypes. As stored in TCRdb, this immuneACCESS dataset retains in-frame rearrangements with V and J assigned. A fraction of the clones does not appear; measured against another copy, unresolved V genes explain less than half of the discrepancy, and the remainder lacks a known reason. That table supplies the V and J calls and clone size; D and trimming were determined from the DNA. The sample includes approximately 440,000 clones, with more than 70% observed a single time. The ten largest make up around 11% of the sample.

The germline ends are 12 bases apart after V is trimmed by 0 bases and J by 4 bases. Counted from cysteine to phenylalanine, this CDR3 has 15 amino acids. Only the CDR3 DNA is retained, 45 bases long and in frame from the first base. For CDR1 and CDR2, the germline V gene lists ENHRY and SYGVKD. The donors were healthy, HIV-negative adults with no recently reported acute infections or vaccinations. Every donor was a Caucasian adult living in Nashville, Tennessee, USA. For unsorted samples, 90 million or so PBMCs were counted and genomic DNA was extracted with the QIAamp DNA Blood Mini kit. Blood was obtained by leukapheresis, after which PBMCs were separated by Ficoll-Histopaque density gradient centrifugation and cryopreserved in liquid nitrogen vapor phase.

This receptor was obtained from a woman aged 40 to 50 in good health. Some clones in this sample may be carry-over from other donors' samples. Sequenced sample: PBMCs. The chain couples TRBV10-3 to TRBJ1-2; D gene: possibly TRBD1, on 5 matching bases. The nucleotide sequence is TGTGCCATCAGTGAGTCTAGGGGACTTGGCTATGGCTACACCTTC. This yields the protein CAISESRGLGYGYTF.